This T cell receptor beta chain stems from a study of shared clonotypes between healthy human individuals. This clone was seen once. Its antigen is currently unknown. The donors were all Caucasian adults (living in Nashville, Tennessee). Points from the study as a whole: Generation probability values for non-shared clonotypes were lower than those for clonotypes shared by all four donors.

Using approximately 200 ng DNA, roughly 33,000 T cell genomes, the sorted-subset replicate PCRs were run. The data were produced by immunoSEQ multiplex PCR, yet TCRdb's version contains in-frame clones alone and is incomplete. The repertoire holds under 600,000 clones, with roughly 97% as singletons. CDR3 length: 13 amino acids. Germline values: CDR1 SNHLY, CDR2 FYNNEI. V lost 5 bases to trimming and J lost 1 base, with 8 bases between them. The receptor's source is a woman aged 25 to 39 in good health. The sample consisted of naive CD4+ T cells sorted from blood. The subset denotes: CD45RA+ positively selected. The V and J genes are TRBV2 and TRBJ1-1; unclear D gene. The CDR3 protein is CASSRLRNTEAFF. The CDR3, as DNA: TGTGCCAGCAGTCGACTCCGGAACACTGAAGCTTTCTTT.